Below, 11 T cell receptor beta chains from the same sample are listed, as sequenced in a study of cytotoxic CD8 clonotypes in ibrutinib-treated CLL (dated by TCRdb to about 2021). The library was prepared using the immunoSEQ multiplex PCR assay. TCRdb mirrors the immuneACCESS table, restricted to in-frame sequences. Some clones are absent from its copies; in checked studies, under half trace to an unresolved V gene, and the reason for the others is unknown. Recorded for this sample are about 30,000 clones; approximately 62% of them occurred a single time. The ten largest clones add up to around 13% of the sample. The specimen was PBMCs, collected before ibrutinib treatment. These receptor sequences come from a human donor with chronic lymphocytic leukemia.

This chain connects TRBV11-2 to TRBJ1-1; 7 positions match TRBD1. V trimming: 3 bases; J trimming: 4 bases; junction bases outside the gene matches: 2. The CDR3 extends over 13 amino acids. The germline gives CDR1 SGHAT, CDR2 FQNNGV. DNA for the CDR3: TGTGCCAGCAGCTTCCAGGGGGGCACTGAAGCTTTCTTT. It yields the protein CASSFQGGTEAFF. Filled out from reference TRBV11-2 and TRBJ1-1, the complete variable domain reads EAGVAQSPRYKIIEKRQSVAFWCNPISGHATLYWYQQILGQGPKLLIQFQNNGVVDDSQLPKDRFSAERLKGVDSTLKIQPAKLEDSAVYLCASSFQGGTEAFFGQGTRLTVV.

The chain recombines TRBV7-8 with TRBJ2-2; perhaps TRBD1 as D (5 bases). This CDR3 region has 15 residues. Germline lookup yields CDR1 SGHVS and CDR2 FQNEAQ. The V and J ends lost 2 bases and 4 bases respectively, with 11 bases between them. CDR3 amino acids: CASSLLQGITGELFF. CDR3 nucleotide sequence: TGTGCCAGCAGCTTACTTCAGGGCATCACCGGGGAGCTGTTTTTT.

This chain uses TRBV6-1 with TRBJ1-5; D ambiguous. Deletions cut 6 bases from V and 4 bases from J, with 10 bases between. CDR1 and CDR2 from the germline V gene are MNHNS and SASEGT. CDR3 length: 13 amino acids. CDR3 bases: TGTGCCAGCAGGGATCAACAAAATCAGCCCCAGCATTTT. Its translation: CASRDQQNQPQHF.

The chain employs TRBV28 and TRBJ2-3; perhaps TRBD2 as D (6 bases). Germline lookup yields CDR1 MDHEN and CDR2 SYDVKM. The CDR3 spans 16 residues. Trimming cost V 5 bases and J 6 bases, with 21 bases left between them. This CDR3 is CASSIAENLFMDTQYF. CDR3 coding DNA: TGTGCCAGCAGTATAGCGGAAAACCTTTTTATGGATACGCAGTATTTT.

The chain couples TRBV5-1 to TRBJ2-7; 8 bases fit TRBD2. CDR1 SGHRS and CDR2 YFSETQ come from the germline V gene. The CDR3 has 15 amino acids. J gave up 3 bases and V 6 bases, and 11 bases lay outside the gene matches. The CDR3 loop reads CASKRVREGFYEQYF. For the CDR3, the DNA is TGCGCCAGCAAAAGAGTCCGGGAGGGATTCTACGAGCAGTACTTC.

The V and J genes are TRBV19 and TRBJ2-1, with D possibly TRBD1 on 6 matching bases. Germline V gene data show CDR1 as LNHDA and CDR2 as SQIVND (reference sequence). The CDR3 runs 15 residues. V was trimmed by 1 base and J by 5 bases, leaving 12 bases between them. CDR3 in amino acids: CASSIGGRGNNEQFF. DNA of the CDR3: TGTGCCAGTAGTATAGGGGGGCGTGGAAACAATGAGCAGTTCTTC.

The J gene is TRBJ2-3, the V gene TRBV6-6, with 9 nucleotides matching TRBD1. This CDR3 has 15 residues. The J segment lost 6 bases and the V segment lost 3 bases, leaving 7 bases of the junction unmatched. Per germline, CDR1 MNHNY and CDR2 SVGAGI (reference sequence). CDR3 region: CASSYGQGPGDTQYF. Here the CDR3 DNA reads TGTGCCAGCAGTTATGGACAGGGGCCTGGGGATACGCAGTATTTT.

A single count supports this clone. This chain uses TRBV6-5 with TRBJ2-6; D is unresolved. Germline CDR1 MNHEY, CDR2 SVGAGI. The CDR3 is made up of 14 amino acids. V lost 0 bases, J lost 2 bases, and 2 bases lay in between. The CDR3 nucleotides read TGTGCCAGCAGTTACTCGACTGGGGCCAACGTCCTGACTTTC. Protein: CASSYSTGANVLTF.

J is TRBJ2-7 and V is TRBV19; 8 positions agree with TRBD2. The CDR3 is made up of 15 amino acids. Trimming cost V 5 bases and J 4 bases; bases outside gene matches: 10. Germline CDR1 reads LNHDA; CDR2 reads SQIVND (reference sequence). CDR3 DNA: TGTGCCAGTAGTGGTCGAAAGCGGGAGTCATACGAGCAGTACTTC. Translated: CASSGRKRESYEQYF.

The V call is TRBV19, the J call TRBJ1-1; no definite D call. Trimming removed 1 base at V and 5 bases at J, with 5 bases between. Germline values: CDR1 LNHDA, CDR2 SQIVND (reference sequence). The CDR3 length is 12 residues. DNA of the CDR3: TGTGCCAGTAGTATAGTCCGGACTGAAGCTTTCTTT. As protein: CASSIVRTEAFF.

This clone was found once. This rearrangement joins TRBV5-1 to TRBJ2-1; D ambiguous. The V gene lost 0 bases and the J gene lost 6 bases, with 4 bases spanning the gap. The CDR3 length is 12 residues. Looked up from germline, CDR1 is SGHRS and CDR2 is YFSETQ. The CDR3 nucleotides are TGCGCCAGCAGCTTGGCCTTCAATGAGCAGTTCTTC. Encoded protein: CASSLAFNEQFF.